One T cell receptor (beta chain) is described in this entry. At one end, the junction sequence differs from germline, possibly due to a read error. This specimen comes from a study of blood T cells in healthy people across ages. About the study: When template switching was applied, about one barcoded beta molecule was captured per two T cells.

Healthy Caucasian individuals from Russia aged roughly 6 to 90 served as donors. This CDR3 is 13 amino acids long. CDR1 and CDR2 (germline): SGHKS, YYEKEE (reference sequence). For the second PCR, which ran for about 6 to 11 cycles, a sample-barcoded 5' primer and a J-beta primer mix were used. Via MiXCR, TCRdb re-called the 5' RACE reads, giving one row per CDR3 protein. Here the sample spans 950,000 to 1,200,000 distinct CDR3 sequences, around two fifths being singletons. This clonotype was obtained from a young man in good health. J is TRBJ1-1 and V is TRBV5-5, with TRBD1 matching over 9 bases. The specimen sequenced was blood. CDR3 sequence: CASSGTGTTKAFF. The CDR3 nucleotides read TGTGCCAGCTCCGGGACAGGGACCACTAAAGCTTTCTTT.